These 8 T cell receptor beta chains originate from one sample sequenced in a study of regulatory T cells in long-lasting Graves disease. Arm-PCR of CDR3 regions with iRepertoire HTBI primers generated TCR beta libraries. TCRdb ran MiXCR on the multiplex PCR reads and lists one entry per CDR3 protein. The repertoire consists of roughly 400,000 distinct CDR3 sequences, with 21% occurring once and the leading ten covering more than 13%. The time point is: persistent/refractory GD, antithyroid drugs over 5 years with positive TRAb. RNA isolated from PBMCs was used to make the TCR library. The material sequenced was peripheral blood mononuclear cells (PBMCs), taken when the disease was refractory, from a patient treated with antithyroid drugs. These receptor sequences come from a female donor with Graves disease.

In this sample, this clonotype turned up once. A single base separates this from a much larger clone, so it may be a read error. The DNA of the CDR3 is TGTGCCAGCAGCTTAGTCGGAGCAAGCGGCACCGGGGAGCTGTTTTTT. Translation gives CASSLVGASGTGELFF. The J gene is TRBJ2-2, the V gene TRBV7-9, with D maybe TRBD2 (5 bases). This CDR3 comprises 16 residues. Looked up from germline, CDR1 is SEHNR and CDR2 is FQNEAQ (reference sequence). V was shortened by 1 base and J by 4 bases, with 13 bases between the two germline ends.

The chain combines TRBV25-1 with TRBJ2-2; D not certain. The CDR3 has 16 amino acids. V gave up 3 bases and J gave up 3 bases, with 14 bases separating them. Germline CDR1 and CDR2: MGHDK and SYGVNS. The CDR3 DNA is TGTGCCAGCAGTGAGCCGGAGAGAGGTGACACCGGGGAGCTGTTTTTT. It is translated as CASSEPERGDTGELFF.

This clonotype has a handful of counts. DNA of the CDR3: TGTGCCAGCAGTCCCGGGACTAGCGGCACAGATACGCAGTATTTT. Amino acid sequence: CASSPGTSGTDTQYF. The chain couples TRBV12-3 or TRBV12-4 to TRBJ2-3, with TRBD2 matching over 10 bases. The length of the CDR3 is 15 residues. With V trimmed by 5 bases and J by 1 base, 3 bases remained unmatched.

This clonotype was recorded a few times. A much larger clone differs by one base, so this may be a read error. The chain joins TRBV6-2 or TRBV6-3 to TRBJ1-4; D is perhaps TRBD1 (5 bases). This CDR3 is built from 15 residues. Per germline, CDR1 MNHEY and CDR2 SVGEGT. CDR3: CASRDGQATNEKLSF. CDR3 nucleotide sequence: TGTGCCAGCAGGGACGGACAAGCAACTAATGAAAAACTGTCTTTT.

About this clonotype itself: It may be a read error: a sequence one base away is much more abundant. This rearrangement joins TRBV6-5 to TRBJ1-1; 9 bases are shared with TRBD1. This CDR3 has 16 residues. The trim removed 4 bases at V and 5 bases at J, leaving 11 bases unmatched. Germline assignment: CDR1 MNHEY and CDR2 SVGAGI. The CDR3 nucleotides read TGTGCCAGCAGTTCCACAGGGGGCGTAGGAAAAACTGAAGCTTTCTTT. Translating gives CASSSTGGVGKTEAFF.

This clonotype was counted only a few times. The CDR3 DNA follows: TGCAGTGCAGTGGACCGAGGGTACGAGCAGTACTTC. This translates into CSAVDRGYEQYF. The rearrangement uses TRBV20-1 and TRBJ2-7; possible D gene TRBD2, 5 bases. Germline V CDR1 and CDR2: DFQATT, SNEGSKA (reference sequence). This CDR3 is built from 12 residues. Trimming took off 6 bases at V and 4 bases at J, with 13 bases between the two ends.

This clonotype was counted a few times. This rearrangement joins TRBV27 to TRBJ1-2, with D unclear. Germline V gene data show CDR1 as MNHEY and CDR2 as SMNVEV (reference sequence). Trimming pared 0 bases from V and 6 bases from J, leaving 11 bases between. The CDR3 has 14 residues. Written as DNA, the CDR3 is TGTGCCAGCAGTTTATCCCCGGGAGTTAATGGCTACACCTTC. Protein product: CASSLSPGVNGYTF.

Ten or more counts support this clonotype. V usage is TRBV27 and J usage is TRBJ2-7; 9 positions agree with TRBD2. V was clipped by 4 bases and J by 3 bases; unmatched bases: 16. CDR3 length: 18 amino acids. Germline V lookup: CDR1 MNHEY, CDR2 SMNVEV (reference sequence). CDR3 sequence (DNA): TGTGCCAGCAGTTCCCCAAAATGGGCTAGCGGGACCCTCTACGAGCAGTACTTC. This gives the protein CASSSPKWASGTLYEQYF.